These T cell receptor beta chains were read from a single sample in a study of cytomegalovirus exposure and HLA in healthy donors. Assay: immunoSEQ multiplex PCR; the TCRdb copy retains only in-frame clones and omits some. Here the sample spans 150,000 to 200,000 clones, over 60% being singletons. Sequenced input: PBMCs. Every receptor here comes from a woman in her forties in good health and CMV-seronegative. Each CDR3 is given with its conserved first and last residue. D genes are given only for firm matches. Size is stated for part of the rows, as once, few or many counts, or as a class when the clone is expanded.

D gene,J gene,clone size,V gene,CDR3 protein,CDR3 DNA
.,TRBJ1-1,.,TRBV5-4,CASSLGASVIYTEAFF,TGTGCCAGCAGCTTAGGGGCTTCAGTAATTTACACTGAAGCTTTCTTT
TRBD2,TRBJ2-3,.,TRBV10-3,CAIKGGSGPDTQYF,TGTGCCATCAAGGGCGGGAGTGGTCCAGATACGCAGTATTTT
TRBD1,TRBJ1-1,.,TRBV7-2,CASSWDRGASGGEAFF,TGTGCCAGCAGCTGGGACAGGGGGGCCTCGGGCGGTGAAGCTTTCTTT
TRBD1,TRBJ1-4,.,TRBV2,CASRAGTEVEKLFF,TGTGCCAGCAGAGCCGGGACAGAGGTTGAAAAACTGTTTTTT
.,TRBJ2-1,few,TRBV7-2,CASSFDRSSNEQFF,TGTGCCAGCAGCTTCGACAGGTCTAGTAATGAGCAGTTCTTC
.,TRBJ1-5,once,TRBV18,CASSPSNQPQHF,TGTGCCAGCTCACCATCGAATCAGCCCCAGCATTTT
TRBD1,TRBJ1-2,.,TRBV7-2,CASSSAAGGSYGYTF,TGTGCCAGCAGCTCCGCTGCAGGGGGTTCGTATGGCTACACCTTC
TRBD1,TRBJ2-7,.,TRBV10-3,CAISAPTGTYEQYF,TGTGCCATCAGCGCTCCGACAGGGACCTACGAGCAGTACTTC
TRBD2,TRBJ2-1,once,TRBV5-5,CASSSGSSGSSYNEQFF,TGTGCCAGCAGCTCCGGATCCAGCGGGAGTTCCTACAATGAGCAGTTCTTC
TRBD1,TRBJ1-1,.,TRBV5-6,CASSWGQLNTEAFF,TGTGCCAGCAGCTGGGGACAGCTGAACACTGAAGCTTTCTTT
.,TRBJ2-5,.,TRBV9,CASSVAAGIQETQYF,TGTGCCAGCAGCGTAGCCGCGGGGATCCAAGAGACCCAGTACTTC
.,TRBJ1-3,.,TRBV6-6,CASSRGGASGNTIYF,TGTGCCAGCAGCCGAGGGGGGGCCTCTGGAAACACCATATATTTT
TRBD2,TRBJ2-7,.,TRBV7-9,CSSSFSRTSDEQYF,TGTTCCAGCAGCTTCTCCCGGACTAGCGACGAGCAGTACTTC
.,TRBJ1-3,.,TRBV5-1,CASRDTGNSGNTIYF,TGCGCCAGTCGGGACACCGGGAACTCTGGAAACACCATATATTTT
.,TRBJ1-5,once,TRBV7-2,CASTRENQPQHF,TGTGCCAGCACCCGGGAGAATCAGCCCCAGCATTTT
TRBD1,TRBJ1-1,.,TRBV29-1,CSTGGGTGAAGEAFF,TGCAGCACCGGAGGGGGGACAGGGGCCGCGGGGGAAGCTTTCTTT
.,TRBJ1-5,.,TRBV30,CAWSAGGRQNSNQPQHF,TGTGCCTGGTCCGCCGGGGGGAGACAGAATAGCAATCAGCCCCAGCATTTT
TRBD1,TRBJ1-2,few,TRBV5-5,CASSSTGEAGYTF,TGTGCCAGCAGCTCGACAGGGGAGGCTGGCTACACCTTC
.,TRBJ1-2,few,TRBV6-1,CASSERQGLDYGYTF,TGTGCCAGCAGTGAACGGCAGGGGCTTGACTATGGCTACACCTTC
.,TRBJ2-5,.,TRBV9,CASSGANQETQYF,TGTGCCAGCAGCGGAGCAAACCAAGAGACCCAGTACTTC
.,TRBJ1-1,.,TRBV6-1,CASSGRTAEAFF,TGTGCCAGCAGTGGACGGACAGCCGAAGCTTTCTTT
.,TRBJ1-1,.,TRBV6-5,CASTRTAGAYGAFF,TGTGCCAGCACTCGTACCGCAGGGGCTTACGGAGCTTTCTTT
TRBD1,TRBJ2-5,once,TRBV5-5,CASSFDRGSETQYF,TGTGCCAGCAGCTTCGACAGGGGAAGCGAGACCCAGTACTTC
.,TRBJ1-2,.,TRBV18,CASSASGVGYGYTF,TGTGCCAGCTCAGCCTCAGGGGTAGGCTATGGCTACACCTTC
TRBD1,TRBJ1-1,.,TRBV7-6,CASSLDAGGNTEAFF,TGTGCCAGCAGCTTAGATGCAGGGGGGAACACTGAAGCTTTCTTT
TRBD1,TRBJ1-1,.,TRBV9,CASSHGQGIVFF,TGTGCCAGCAGCCACGGACAGGGTATCGTTTTCTTT
.,TRBJ1-2,.,TRBV14,CASSQQAGYGYTF,TGTGCCAGCAGCCAGCAAGCCGGGTATGGCTACACCTTC
TRBD1,TRBJ2-3,.,TRBV4-2,CASSQDNQGADTQYF,TGTGCCAGCAGCCAAGATAATCAGGGGGCAGATACGCAGTATTTT
.,TRBJ2-6,.,TRBV9,CASSVGGGANVLTF,TGTGCCAGCAGCGTAGGAGGGGGGGCCAACGTCCTGACTTTC
TRBD1,TRBJ2-5,.,TRBV28,CASSPHRQGEETQYF,TGTGCCAGCAGTCCACATAGACAGGGGGAAGAGACCCAGTACTTC
.,TRBJ1-1,.,TRBV5-4,CASSPGVSTEAFF,TGTGCCAGCAGCCCGGGGGTTAGCACTGAAGCTTTCTTT
TRBD1,TRBJ2-3,.,TRBV19,CATSDRGEDTQYF,TGTGCCACTTCGGACAGGGGCGAAGATACGCAGTATTTT
TRBD1,TRBJ1-5,.,TRBV5-5,CASSLGQGGQPQHF,TGTGCCAGCAGCTTGGGACAGGGTGGCCAGCCCCAGCATTTT
TRBD1,TRBJ2-5,.,TRBV7-8,CASSRTLKTGGRETQYF,TGTGCCAGCAGCCGAACATTAAAGACAGGGGGCCGGGAGACCCAGTACTTC
.,TRBJ1-2,.,TRBV19,CASREDRLYGYTF,TGTGCCAGTAGGGAAGACAGACTCTATGGCTACACCTTC
.,TRBJ1-2,.,TRBV9,CASSLRGTMNLGYTF,TGTGCCAGCAGCCTTAGAGGAACTATGAACTTAGGCTACACCTTC
.,TRBJ2-1,.,TRBV19,CASSRSPPTYNEQFF,TGTGCCAGTAGTCGCAGTCCGCCCACCTACAATGAGCAGTTCTTC
.,TRBJ2-2,.,TRBV4-3,CASSQVGTGAFSGRRELFF,TGCGCCAGCAGCCAAGTCGGGACAGGGGCTTTTAGCGGGAGGCGGGAGCTGTTTTTT
TRBD2,TRBJ2-1,.,TRBV11-2,CASSTPGTSFYNEQFF,TGTGCCAGCAGCACCCCCGGGACTAGCTTCTACAATGAGCAGTTCTTC
.,TRBJ1-4,.,TRBV4-2,CASSQERREGGEKLFF,TGTGCCAGCAGCCAGGAACGCCGGGAAGGAGGGGAAAAACTGTTTTTT
TRBD1,TRBJ2-7,.,TRBV19,CASSIGTGASYEQYF,TGTGCCAGTAGTATTGGGACAGGGGCCTCCTACGAGCAGTACTTC
TRBD2,TRBJ2-1,few,TRBV2,CASSIYGLAGGPRDEQFF,TGTGCCAGCAGTATATATGGACTAGCGGGAGGGCCTCGTGATGAGCAGTTCTTC
TRBD1,TRBJ2-1,few,TRBV6-4,CASSDRDRGVDEQFF,TGTGCCAGCAGTGACCGGGACAGGGGAGTCGATGAGCAGTTCTTC
.,TRBJ1-4,.,TRBV4-3,CASSPRGTGDEKLFF,TGCGCCAGCTCCCCGCGGGGGACGGGGGATGAAAAACTGTTTTTT
.,TRBJ1-3,.,TRBV5-5,CASSLFGSSGNTIYF,TGTGCCAGCAGCTTGTTTGGTAGCTCTGGAAACACCATATATTTT
TRBD1,TRBJ1-5,.,TRBV5-1,CASSFGQGGQPQHF,TGCGCCAGCAGCTTTGGACAGGGTGGACAGCCCCAGCATTTT
TRBD1,TRBJ2-2,.,TRBV27,CASRRPGQGARRNTGELFF,TGTGCCAGCAGAAGACCGGGACAGGGGGCGCGAAGAAACACCGGGGAGCTGTTTTTT
.,TRBJ1-4,.,TRBV9,CASSAGRDGSGTNEKLFF,TGTGCCAGCAGCGCGGGGAGGGACGGAAGTGGAACTAATGAAAAACTGTTTTTT
TRBD1,TRBJ1-6,.,TRBV6-5,CASSLWTGSSNSPLHF,TGTGCCAGCAGTTTATGGACAGGTTCATCTAATTCACCCCTCCACTTT
TRBD2,TRBJ2-1,.,TRBV6-1,CASSQVTSGRADITYNEQFF,TGTGCCAGCAGTCAAGTGACTAGCGGGAGGGCCGATATAACCTACAATGAGCAGTTCTTC
.,TRBJ1-4,many,TRBV15,CATSQHSGELFF,TGTGCCACCAGTCAACATTCCGGGGAACTGTTTTTT
TRBD2,TRBJ2-3,.,TRBV4-3,CASSQDLRGGADTQYF,TGCGCCAGCAGCCAGGACCTACGGGGGGGTGCAGATACGCAGTATTTT
TRBD2,TRBJ2-1,.,TRBV7-6,CASSLAGLAGHNEQFF,TGTGCCAGCAGCTTAGCAGGACTAGCGGGGCACAATGAGCAGTTCTTC
.,TRBJ2-2,.,TRBV29-1,CSASRSVAGELFF,TGCAGCGCATCCCGGAGTGTTGCCGGGGAGCTGTTTTTT
TRBD1,TRBJ1-3,.,TRBV2,CASSSRQGRSGNTIYF,TGTGCCAGCAGCTCTCGACAGGGGCGCTCTGGAAACACCATATATTTT